This TCR beta chain is drawn from a study of cytomegalovirus exposure and HLA in healthy donors. Overall study findings and caveats: Being productive about 87% or about 30% of the time was typical of most TCR beta V segments in an earlier analysis. At a 0.05 false discovery rate, a later analysis found 15,000 to 20,000 TCR beta sequences to be associated with HLA alleles.

The CDR3 runs to 17 residues. V shed 2 bases and J 5 bases; nucleotides not matched to a gene: 12. Germline V lookup: CDR1 KGHSH, CDR2 LQKENI. 13 Jbeta primers and 60 Vbeta primers were used for the PCR. Only in-frame clones appear in the TCRdb table, and some are missing; sequencing was by immunoSEQ multiplex PCR. In the table there are roughly 100,000 clones, over 75% of which are singletons. As regards this clone: Its antigen is unidentified.

The chain carries TRBV18 and TRBJ1-2; 9 bases are shared with TRBD1. The receptor was derived from a man in his 60s in good health and CMV-seronegative. Sequenced material: PBMCs. The CDR3 loop is CASSPFPTGQGGYGYTF. The CDR3 DNA reads TGTGCCAGCTCACCATTTCCTACGGGACAGGGAGGGTATGGCTACACCTTC.